Each of the 11 T cell receptor beta chains below was sequenced from the same sample in a study of post-analysis software for immune sequencing data. The antigens these receptors bind are not known. Regarding the study as a whole: Controls showed lower frequencies than patients for five TRBV segments, and TRBV5-6, TRBV5-1 and TRBV20-1 were among these.

Sequencing libraries made from TCR beta cDNA carried unique molecular identifiers. A single record per CDR3 protein comes from TCRdb applying MiXCR to the PCR reads. Seen here are fewer than 850,000 distinct CDR3 sequences, about 45% observed once, and the top ten hold roughly 4.5%. Sequencing used blood. The receptors here all came from a girl between 10 and 17 years old with multiple sclerosis.

The rearrangement joins TRBV25-1 to TRBJ2-5; perhaps TRBD2 as D (5 bases). This CDR3 is 12 amino acids long. Trimming left V 2 bases short and J 4 bases short, with 5 bases between. Per the germline V gene, CDR1 is MGHDK and CDR2 is SYGVNS. CDR3 region: CASSELAETQYF. As DNA, the CDR3 is TGTGCCAGCAGTGAACTAGCAGAGACCCAGTACTTC. Based on the CDR3 plus reference TRBV25-1 and TRBJ2-5, the full variable domain is EADIYQTPRYLVIGTGKKITLECSQTMGHDKMYWYQQDPGMELHLIHYSYGVNSTEKGDLSSESTVSRIRTEHFPLTLESARPSHTSQYLCASSELAETQYFGPGTRLLVL.

There are a few counts of this clonotype. J is TRBJ2-4 and V is TRBV7-8; tentatively, D is TRBD2 (5 bases). This CDR3 has 12 amino acids. Trimming took 3 bases from V and 13 from J, leaving 13 bases between them. The germline CDR1 and CDR2 sequences are SGHVS and FQNEAQ. CDR3 amino acids: CASSFSPREQYF. CDR3 in DNA: TGTGCCAGCAGCTTCTCCCCTAGGGAGCAGTACTTC.

The rearrangement joins TRBV7-9 to TRBJ2-2; D is ambiguous. V shed 1 base and J shed 10 bases, with 10 bases lying between them. CDR3 length: 13 residues. Germline loops: CDR1 SEHNR, CDR2 FQNEAQ (reference sequence). The CDR3 loop reads CASSLVLEAELFF. The CDR3 bases are TGTGCCAGCAGCTTAGTTCTCGAAGCGGAGCTGTTTTTT. The full variable domain, in which reference TRBV7-9 and TRBJ2-2 provide the parts outside the CDR3, is DTGVSQNPRHKITKRGQNVTFRCDPISEHNRLYWYRQTLGQGPEFLTYFQNEAQLEKSRLLSDRFSAERPKGSFSTLEIQRTEQGDSAMYLCASSLVLEAELFFGEGSRLTVL.

This clonotype was seen a few times. The chain is built from TRBV27 and TRBJ1-6; 10 nucleotides align to TRBD1. Germline V gives CDR1 MNHEY, CDR2 SMNVEV (reference sequence). This CDR3 contains 17 residues. J lost 0 bases, V lost 3 bases, and 2 bases had no gene match. Here the CDR3 DNA reads TGTGCCAGCAGTTTCGGGGACAGGGGCTCCTATAATTCACCCCTCCACTTT. Translation gives CASSFGDRGSYNSPLHF.

V and J are TRBV12-3 or TRBV12-4 and TRBJ1-1; D perhaps matches TRBD1 (6 bases). CDR3 length: 16 residues. With 3 bases removed from V and 0 bases from J, the gap between germline ends came to 14 bases. DNA for the CDR3: TGTGCCAGCAGTTTCAGACAGGTGTACATGAACACTGAAGCTTTCTTT. It encodes CASSFRQVYMNTEAFF.

The sample holds a few counts of this clonotype. The chain is built from TRBV7-8 and TRBJ1-2; 7 bases map to TRBD1. The CDR3 spans 14 residues. Germline lookup yields CDR1 SGHVS and CDR2 FQNEAQ. V trimming: 3 bases; J trimming: 11 bases; junction bases outside the gene matches: 12. The CDR3 coding sequence is TGTGCCAGCAGCTTCCGGACAGGCGGGCCGGGGTACACCTTC. Translated, it gives CASSFRTGGPGYTF.

This chain links TRBV7-2 with TRBJ2-1; a weak D match, TRBD1 (7 bases). This CDR3 is built from 16 residues. The germline V gene encodes CDR1 SGHTA and CDR2 FQGNSA. Trimming cost V 0 bases and J 10 bases, with 19 bases left between them. The CDR3 nucleotides read TGTGCCAGCAGCTTAGCGGGGGGACAGAACTCCTACGAGCAGTTCTTC. It is translated as CASSLAGGQNSYEQFF.

V gene TRBV12-3 or TRBV12-4 combines with J gene TRBJ1-2; D gene unclear. Between the trimmed V and J ends, which lost 4 bases and 2 bases, there was a span of 8 bases. This CDR3 has 13 residues. The CDR3 DNA reads as TGTGCCAGCAGTTCATCCAGCAACTATGGCTACACCTTC. This encodes CASSSSSNYGYTF.

This clonotype was observed a few times. The rearrangement uses TRBV20-1 and TRBJ2-7; D perhaps matches TRBD2 (5 bases). Deletions cut 6 bases from V and 2 bases from J, with 14 bases between. The V gene's germline CDR1 is DFQATT and CDR2 SNEGSKA (reference sequence). This CDR3 has 13 residues. The CDR3 sequence: CSASDSGTYEQYF. CDR3 nucleotides: TGCAGTGCGTCCGACTCCGGGACCTACGAGCAGTACTTC.

This clonotype was seen more than once but under ten times. The chain uses TRBV13 and TRBJ1-4; 9 positions agree with TRBD1. Germline V lookup: CDR1 PRHDT, CDR2 FYEKMQ (reference sequence). The CDR3 loop spans 14 amino acids. The trim removed 4 bases at V and 7 bases at J, leaving 4 bases unmatched. The CDR3 protein is CASSYRGLGEKLFF. CDR3 sequence (DNA): TGTGCCAGCAGCTACAGGGGGCTCGGTGAAAAACTGTTTTTT. Full variable domain (outside the CDR3, taken from reference TRBV13 and TRBJ1-4): AAGVIQSPRHLIKEKRETATLKCYPIPRHDTVYWYQQGPGQDPQFLISFYEKMQSDKGSIPDRFSAQQFSDYHSELNMSSLELGDSALYFCASSYRGLGEKLFFGSGTQLSVL.

The V and J genes are TRBV6-1 and TRBJ2-7, with D tentatively TRBD1 (6 bases). The CDR3 covers 15 residues. In germline, CDR1 is MNHNS, CDR2 SASEGT. With 1 base removed from V and 2 bases from J, the gap between germline ends came to 12 bases. Here the CDR3 reads CASSEGRGYTYEQYF. The CDR3 DNA sequence: TGTGCCAGCAGTGAAGGCAGGGGATATACCTACGAGCAGTACTTC.